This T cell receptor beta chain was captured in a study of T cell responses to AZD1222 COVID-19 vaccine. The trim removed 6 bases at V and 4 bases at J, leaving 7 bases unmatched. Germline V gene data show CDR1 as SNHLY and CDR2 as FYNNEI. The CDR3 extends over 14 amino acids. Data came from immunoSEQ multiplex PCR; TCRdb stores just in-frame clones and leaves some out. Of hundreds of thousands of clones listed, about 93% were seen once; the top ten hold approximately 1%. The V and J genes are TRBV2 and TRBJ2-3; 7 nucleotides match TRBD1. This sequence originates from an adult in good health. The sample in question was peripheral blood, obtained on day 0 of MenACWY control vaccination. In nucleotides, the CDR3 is TGTGCCAGCAGGAGGGGGCCTGGAGCAGATACGCAGTATTTT. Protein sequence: CASRRGPGADTQYF. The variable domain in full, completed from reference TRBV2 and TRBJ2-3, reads EPEVTQTPSHQVTQMGQEVILRCVPISNHLYFYWYRQILGQKVEFLVSFYNNEISEKSEIFDDQFSVERPDGSNFTLKIRSTKLEDSAMYFCASRRGPGADTQYFGPGTRLTVL.